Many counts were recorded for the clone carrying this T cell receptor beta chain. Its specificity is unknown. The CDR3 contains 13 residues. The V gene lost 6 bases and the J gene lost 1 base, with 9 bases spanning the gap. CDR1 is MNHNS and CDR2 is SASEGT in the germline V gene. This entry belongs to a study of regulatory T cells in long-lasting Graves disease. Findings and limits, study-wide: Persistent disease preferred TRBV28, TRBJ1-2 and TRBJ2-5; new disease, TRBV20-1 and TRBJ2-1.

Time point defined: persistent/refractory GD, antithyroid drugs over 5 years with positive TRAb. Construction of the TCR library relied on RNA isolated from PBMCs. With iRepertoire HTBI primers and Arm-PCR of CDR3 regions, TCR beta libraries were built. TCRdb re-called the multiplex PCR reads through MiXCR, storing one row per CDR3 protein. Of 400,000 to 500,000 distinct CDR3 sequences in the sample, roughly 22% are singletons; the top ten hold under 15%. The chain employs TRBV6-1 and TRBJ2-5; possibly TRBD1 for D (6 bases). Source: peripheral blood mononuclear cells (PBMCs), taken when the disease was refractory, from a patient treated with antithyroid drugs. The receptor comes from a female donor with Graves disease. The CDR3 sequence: CASRVTGQETQYF. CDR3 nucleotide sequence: TGTGCCAGCAGGGTGACAGGCCAAGAGACCCAGTACTTC.